This entry concerns a single T cell receptor (beta chain). As yet, its antigen is unknown. This specimen comes from a study of neoadjuvant nivolumab and ipilimumab in lung cancer. Method: immunoSEQ multiplex PCR; TCRdb's copy keeps in-frame clones and lacks some. The table has some 26,000 clones, 82% seen once. V gave up 3 bases and J gave up 10 bases, with 28 bases separating them. CDR1 and CDR2 from the germline V gene are SQVTM and ANQGSEA. CDR3 size: 17 residues. Study results and caveats: Higher pretherapy blood TCR richness went with higher resected-tumor richness. Only a single major-pathologic-response sample was available for clonality analysis. From pretherapy to surgery, tumor richness and clonality rose with dual therapy.

V usage is TRBV29-1 and J usage is TRBJ2-1; possibly TRBD1 for D (7 bases). The clonotype originates from an adult with non-small cell lung cancer. The material was tumor tissue, obtained after neoadjuvant nivolumab, alone or with ipilimumab, at or shortly before surgery. The CDR3 loop reads CSVDVPRRGRGFWEQFF. DNA for the CDR3: TGCAGCGTTGATGTGCCCAGGAGGGGGCGCGGTTTTTGGGAGCAGTTCTTC.